This T cell receptor beta chain was observed in a study of shared clonotypes between healthy human individuals. The healthy adult donors were HIV-negative and reported no recent acute infections or vaccinations. This CDR3 spans 15 amino acids. V was pared by 0 bases and J by 7 bases, with 16 bases between. Germline CDR1 SGHNT, CDR2 YYREEE (reference sequence). The authors' processing: From ImmunoSEQ came sequences covering only the junction and carrying no quality scores, so filtering differed. Some clones are missing from TCRdb's copy, which holds only in-frame ones; the method was immunoSEQ multiplex PCR. V and J calls and clone size follow that table, whereas D and trimming were derived from the DNA. The sample includes 850,000 to 1,100,000 clones, 77% of them seen just once.

The sequence came from a man in his late teens or twenties in good health. Some clones in this sample may be carry-over from other donors' samples. The specimen sequenced was memory CD4+ T cells from PBMCs. Subset denoted: CD45RA-negative fraction. The V and J genes are TRBV5-4 and TRBJ1-2, with D unresolved. The CDR3 DNA reads as TGTGCCAGCAGCTTGGCCGGAAACATCGGTAGTGGCTACACCTTC. This encodes CASSLAGNIGSGYTF.